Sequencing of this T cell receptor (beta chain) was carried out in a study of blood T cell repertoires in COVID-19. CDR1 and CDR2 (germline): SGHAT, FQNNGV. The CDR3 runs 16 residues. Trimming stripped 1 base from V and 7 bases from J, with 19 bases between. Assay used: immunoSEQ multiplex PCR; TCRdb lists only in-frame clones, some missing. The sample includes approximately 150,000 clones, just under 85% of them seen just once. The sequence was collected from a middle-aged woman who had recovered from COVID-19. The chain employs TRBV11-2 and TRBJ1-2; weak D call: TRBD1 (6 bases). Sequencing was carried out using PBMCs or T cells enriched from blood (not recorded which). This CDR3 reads CASSLGGTLRPSGYTF. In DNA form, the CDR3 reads TGTGCCAGCAGCTTAGGAGGGACACTTAGGCCCTCTGGCTACACCTTC.